This TCR beta chain was sequenced during a study of control samples from healthy donors and cancer patients. CDR3 length: 15 residues. Germline V lookup: CDR1 SGHRS, CDR2 YFSETQ. Unmatched junction bases numbered 4, after V lost 0 bases and J lost 2 bases. Measured with immunoSEQ multiplex PCR; TCRdb has only the in-frame clones, and not every one. The sample records 100,000 to 150,000 clones, roughly 90% being singletons. The clonotype originates from a man aged 50-59 years with head and neck cancer. The chain carries TRBV5-1 and TRBJ2-7; 8 bases match TRBD1. Sequenced input: PBMCs. DNA of the CDR3: TGCGCCAGCAGCTTGGGGGTGACAGGGGCCTACGAGCAGTACTTC. Translation: CASSLGVTGAYEQYF.